This entry features one T cell receptor (beta chain) sequence. Profiling relied on immunoSEQ multiplex PCR, and the TCRdb table lists in-frame clones only, not all of them. The sample carries around 100,000 clones, around 96% recorded once. This specimen comes from a study of technical replicates of blood from a handful of donors. CDR3 length equals 16 residues. CDR1 and CDR2 from the germline V gene are SGHDN and FVKESK. V lost 8 bases and J lost 0, with 19 bases in between. Material: T cells isolated from PBMCs. The chain links TRBV14 to TRBJ1-2, with a possible D match to TRBD1 (5 bases). The TCR originated in a human donor in good health. CDR3 amino acids: CASASGTFVANYGYTF. DNA for the CDR3: TGTGCCAGCGCCTCGGGGACTTTTGTAGCTAACTATGGCTACACCTTC.